The sequence of this T cell receptor beta chain was determined in a study of vaccination effects on CD4 cells after COVID-19. Turning to this clone: As yet, its antigen is unknown.

The germline gives CDR1 SGHTA, CDR2 FQGNSA. Trimming at V came to 11 bases and at J to 2 bases, leaving 8 bases not matched to a gene. The CDR3 is made up of 15 amino acids. Generated by immunoSEQ multiplex PCR, the TCRdb table keeps only in-frame clones and is missing some. The sample yields tens of thousands of clones, approximately 73% seen once. Antigen-specific CD4+ T cells were expanded with viral peptide pools in the ViraFEST assay before sequencing. On roughly day 10 of culture, CD4+ T cells were separated out. Confirmation by PCR established that the person had SARS-CoV-2 infection between March and December 2020.

The specimen comprised CD4+ T cells from PBMCs cultured with HIV peptides, sampled before COVID-19 vaccination. Subset defined: HIV-1 Nef peptide pool negative control/reference culture. The V call is TRBV7-2, the J call TRBJ2-5, with 13 bases identical to TRBD2. This clonotype was obtained from a human donor who had a prior SARS-CoV-2 infection. CDR3 DNA sequence: TGTGCCTCCCGACTAGCGGGAGGTCTTCAAGAGACCCAGTACTTC. This encodes CASRLAGGLQETQYF.